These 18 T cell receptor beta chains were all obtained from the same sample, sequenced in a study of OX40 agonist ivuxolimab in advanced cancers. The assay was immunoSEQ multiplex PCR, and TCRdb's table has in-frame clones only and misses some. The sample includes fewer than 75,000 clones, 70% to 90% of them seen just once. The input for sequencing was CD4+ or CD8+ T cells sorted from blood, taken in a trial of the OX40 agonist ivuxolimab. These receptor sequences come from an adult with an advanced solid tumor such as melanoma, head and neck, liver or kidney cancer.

DNA of the CDR3: TGCGCCAGCAGCTTGGGGACAGGGGATGGAATTGAAAAACTGTTTTTT. Its translation: CASSLGTGDGIEKLFF. The chain combines TRBV5-1 with TRBJ1-4; 9 positions agree with TRBD1. Germline V gene data show CDR1 as SGHRS and CDR2 as YFSETQ. This CDR3 has 16 amino acids. Trimming at V came to 0 bases and at J to 7 bases, leaving 7 bases not matched to a gene.

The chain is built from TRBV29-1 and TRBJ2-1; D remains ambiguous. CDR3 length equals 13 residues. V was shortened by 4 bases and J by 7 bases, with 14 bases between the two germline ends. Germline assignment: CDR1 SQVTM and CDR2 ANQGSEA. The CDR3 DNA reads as TGCAGCGTTGGTAGCCCCTCGGAGAATGAGCAGTTCTTC. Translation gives CSVGSPSENEQFF.

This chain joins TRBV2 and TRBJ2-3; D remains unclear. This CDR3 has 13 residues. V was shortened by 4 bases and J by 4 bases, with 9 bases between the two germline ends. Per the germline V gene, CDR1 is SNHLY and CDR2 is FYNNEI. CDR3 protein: CASSAFPPDTQYF. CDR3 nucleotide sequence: TGTGCCAGCAGTGCGTTTCCCCCAGATACGCAGTATTTT.

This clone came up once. The CDR3: CASSEAPLWKAANTGELFF. CDR3 sequence (DNA): TGTGCCAGCAGTGAAGCCCCCTTGTGGAAGGCCGCGAACACCGGGGAGCTGTTTTTT. The rearrangement links TRBV6-1 to TRBJ2-2; D gene uncertain. The CDR3 totals 19 residues. The V end was cut by 0 bases, the J end by 0 bases, with 17 bases between. Germline values: CDR1 MNHNS, CDR2 SASEGT.

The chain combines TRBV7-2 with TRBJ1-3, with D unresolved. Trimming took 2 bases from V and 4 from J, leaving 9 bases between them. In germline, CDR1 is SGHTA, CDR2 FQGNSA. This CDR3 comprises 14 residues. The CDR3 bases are TGTGCCAGCAGCTTACAAGCTGGAGGAAACACCATATATTTT. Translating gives CASSLQAGGNTIYF.

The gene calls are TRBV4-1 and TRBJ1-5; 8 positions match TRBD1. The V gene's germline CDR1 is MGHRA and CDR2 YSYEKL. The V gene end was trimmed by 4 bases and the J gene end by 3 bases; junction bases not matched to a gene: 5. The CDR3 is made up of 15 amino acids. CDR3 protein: CASSLSDRDNQPQHF. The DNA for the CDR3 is TGCGCCAGCAGCCTATCGGACAGGGACAATCAGCCCCAGCATTTT.

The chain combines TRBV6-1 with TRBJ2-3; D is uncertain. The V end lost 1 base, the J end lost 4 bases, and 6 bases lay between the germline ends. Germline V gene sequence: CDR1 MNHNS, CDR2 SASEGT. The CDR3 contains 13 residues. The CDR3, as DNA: TGTGCCAGCAGTGAAGGGGATCCAGATACGCAGTATTTT. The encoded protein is CASSEGDPDTQYF.

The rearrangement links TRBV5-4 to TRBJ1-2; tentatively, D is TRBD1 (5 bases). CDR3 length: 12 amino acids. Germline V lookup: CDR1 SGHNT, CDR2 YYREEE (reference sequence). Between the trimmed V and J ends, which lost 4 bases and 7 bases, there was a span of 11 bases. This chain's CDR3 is CASSEDIVGYTF. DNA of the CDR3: TGTGCCAGCAGCGAGGACATAGTTGGCTACACCTTC.

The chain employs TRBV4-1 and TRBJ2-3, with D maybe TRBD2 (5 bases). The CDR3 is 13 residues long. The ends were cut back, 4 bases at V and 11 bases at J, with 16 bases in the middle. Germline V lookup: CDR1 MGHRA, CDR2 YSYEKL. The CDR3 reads CASSRSGPNGQYF. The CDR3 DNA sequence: TGCGCCAGCAGCCGAAGCGGCCCAAATGGGCAGTATTTT.

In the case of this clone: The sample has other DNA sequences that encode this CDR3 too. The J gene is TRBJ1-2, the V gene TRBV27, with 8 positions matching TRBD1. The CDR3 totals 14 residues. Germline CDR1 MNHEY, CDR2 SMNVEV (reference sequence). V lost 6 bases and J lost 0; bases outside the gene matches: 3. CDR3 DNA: TGTGCCAGCAGCCGGACAGGGTCTAACTATGGCTACACCTTC. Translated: CASSRTGSNYGYTF.

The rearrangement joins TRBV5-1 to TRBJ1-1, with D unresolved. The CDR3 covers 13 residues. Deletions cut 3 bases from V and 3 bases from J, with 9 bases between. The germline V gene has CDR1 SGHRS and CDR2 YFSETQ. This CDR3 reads CASSYREDTEAFF. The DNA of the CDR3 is TGCGCCAGCAGCTACCGGGAAGACACTGAAGCTTTCTTT.

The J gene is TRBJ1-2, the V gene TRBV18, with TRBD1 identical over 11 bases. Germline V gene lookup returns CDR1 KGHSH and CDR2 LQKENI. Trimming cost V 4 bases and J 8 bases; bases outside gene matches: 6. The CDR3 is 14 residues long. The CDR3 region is CASSLGQGADGYTF. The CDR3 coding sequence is TGTGCCAGCTCACTAGGACAGGGGGCGGACGGCTACACCTTC.

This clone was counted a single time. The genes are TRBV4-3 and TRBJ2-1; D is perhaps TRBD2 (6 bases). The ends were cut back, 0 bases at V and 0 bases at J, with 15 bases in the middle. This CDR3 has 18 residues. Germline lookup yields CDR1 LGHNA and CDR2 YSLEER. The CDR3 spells CASSQDLGGESSYNEQFF. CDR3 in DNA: TGCGCCAGCAGCCAAGATTTGGGCGGGGAAAGCTCCTACAATGAGCAGTTCTTC.

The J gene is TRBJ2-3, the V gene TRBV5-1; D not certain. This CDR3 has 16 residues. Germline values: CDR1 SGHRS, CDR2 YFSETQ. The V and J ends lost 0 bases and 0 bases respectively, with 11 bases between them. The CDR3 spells CASSLGSDPSTDTQYF. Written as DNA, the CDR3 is TGCGCCAGCAGCTTGGGTTCGGACCCTAGCACAGATACGCAGTATTTT.

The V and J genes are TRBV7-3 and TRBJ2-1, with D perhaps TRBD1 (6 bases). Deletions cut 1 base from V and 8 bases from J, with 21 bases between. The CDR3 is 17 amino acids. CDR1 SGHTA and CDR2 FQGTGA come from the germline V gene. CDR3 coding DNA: TGTGCCAGCAGCTTAAACGTTATTCGGGACACTACCTATGAGCAGTTCTTC. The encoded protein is CASSLNVIRDTTYEQFF.

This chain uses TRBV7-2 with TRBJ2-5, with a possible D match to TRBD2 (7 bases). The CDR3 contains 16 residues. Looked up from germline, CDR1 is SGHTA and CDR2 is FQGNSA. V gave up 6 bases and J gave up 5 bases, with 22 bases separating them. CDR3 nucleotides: TGTGCCAGCAGTCCCCCCGGGACCCGGGGGGCGGAGACCCAGTACTTC. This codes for CASSPPGTRGAETQYF.

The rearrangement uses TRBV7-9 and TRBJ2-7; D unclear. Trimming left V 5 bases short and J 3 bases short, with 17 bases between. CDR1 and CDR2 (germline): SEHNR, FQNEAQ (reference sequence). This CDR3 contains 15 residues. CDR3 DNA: TGTGCCAGCAGCCCAATAACACAGAGCATCTACGAGCAGTACTTC. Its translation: CASSPITQSIYEQYF.

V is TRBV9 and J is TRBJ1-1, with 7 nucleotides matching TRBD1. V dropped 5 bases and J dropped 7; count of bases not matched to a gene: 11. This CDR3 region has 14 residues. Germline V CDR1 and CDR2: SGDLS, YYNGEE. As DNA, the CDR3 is TGTGCCAGCAGAAGAGACAGGGTAGCGGGTGAAGCTTTCTTT. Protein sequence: CASRRDRVAGEAFF. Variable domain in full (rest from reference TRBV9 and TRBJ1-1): DSGVTQTPKHLITATGQRVTLRCSPRSGDLSVYWYQQSLDQGLQFLIQYYNGEERAKGNILERFSAQQFPDLHSELNLSSLELGDSALYFCASRRDRVAGEAFFGQGTRLTVV.